This T cell receptor (beta chain) was observed in a study of Ad26.COV2.S vaccination and SARS-CoV-2 variants. At the level of the study: The study gave Ad26.COV2.S intramuscularly, once or twice 56 days apart.

Treatment reported: 15 to 20 received Ad26.COV2.S at low or high dose, single or two shots; about 5 received placebo; per-sample allocation not given. Vaccine and placebo recipients were sampled on day 63 after the first injection. Trimming took 7 bases from V and 0 from J, leaving 12 bases between them. Germline V gives CDR1 SQVTM, CDR2 ANQGSEA. The CDR3 runs to 13 residues. Produced via immunoSEQ multiplex PCR; TCRdb's table is partial and in-frame only. The table lists approximately 340,000 clones, approximately 81% of them singletons. Whole-study findings and limits: Using TCR breadth and depth analyses may have led to underestimated total T cell responses. Whether participants received vaccine or placebo, their non-spike TCR breadth was similar.

Comments on this clone: Its antigen is not identified.

The gene calls are TRBV29-1 and TRBJ2-5; D perhaps matches TRBD1 (5 bases). The specimen was peripheral blood, collected in a trial of Ad26.COV2.S vaccine versus placebo. The receptor's source is a person aged 18-65 years who received the Ad26.COV2.S COVID-19 vaccine or a placebo. The chain's CDR3 is CSGLHRYQETQYF. In DNA, the CDR3 is TGCAGCGGCTTGCACAGGTACCAAGAGACCCAGTACTTC.